The rows below give T cell receptor beta chains drawn from one sample of a study of cytomegalovirus exposure and HLA in healthy donors. Method: immunoSEQ multiplex PCR; TCRdb's copy keeps in-frame clones and lacks some. Among about 98,000 clones listed, roughly 70% were seen once. Input material: PBMCs. Every receptor here comes from a male donor in good health and CMV-seronegative. Each CDR3 is given with its conserved first and last residue. The D gene is left open where the match is weak. Not every row has a clone size; where given, it reads once, few, many or a size class.

D | J | V | size | DNA | CDR3
NA | TRBJ2-5 | TRBV18 | NA | TGTGCCAGCTCACCAGGGCAGGGATCGCGGGAGACCCAGTACTTC | CASSPGQGSRETQYF
NA | TRBJ2-2 | TRBV4-2 | NA | TGTGCCAGCAGCCAAACCACTAGCACCGGGGAGCTGTTTTTT | CASSQTTSTGELFF
NA | TRBJ1-5 | TRBV28 | few | TGTGCCAGCAGTTCGGGACGGGGGAATAGCAATCAGCCCCAGCATTTT | CASSSGRGNSNQPQHF
TRBD1 | TRBJ1-2 | TRBV29-1 | NA | TGCAGCGCTCGACCTTTAACAGGGGGCGATGACTATGGCTACACCTTC | CSARPLTGGDDYGYTF
TRBD2 | TRBJ2-7 | TRBV11-2 | NA | TGTGCCAGCAGCTTCGGACTAGATACCTACGAGCAGTACTTC | CASSFGLDTYEQYF
NA | TRBJ1-2 | TRBV18 | NA | TGTGCCAGCTCACCGGTAACAGGGTCTTCTCACTATGGCTACACCTTC | CASSPVTGSSHYGYTF
TRBD2 | TRBJ2-7 | TRBV2 | NA | TGTGCCAGCAGCGATCCGGGACTAGCGGGAGGGCCGGAGGGCGAGCAGTACTTC | CASSDPGLAGGPEGEQYF
TRBD2 | TRBJ2-2 | TRBV7-2 | once | TGTGCCAGCAGCTTAGGTCCCAGGCGGGAGCACGGGGAGCTGTTTTTT | CASSLGPRREHGELFF
TRBD1 | TRBJ2-7 | TRBV5-1 | NA | TGCGCCAGCAGCTTGGAGGGACAGGGTTTCTACGAGCAGTACTTC | CASSLEGQGFYEQYF
TRBD1 | TRBJ1-2 | TRBV29-1 | NA | TGCAGCGCCTTGGTCTCAGGGGGCCGCTATGGCTACACCTTC | CSALVSGGRYGYTF
NA | TRBJ1-4 | TRBV14 | NA | TGTGCCAGCAGCCTCGACCCTGGGGCAGGTGAAAAACTGTTTTTT | CASSLDPGAGEKLFF
TRBD1 | TRBJ1-4 | TRBV29-1 | NA | TGCAGCGTCCTCAGGGGGAATTACGGTAATGAAAAACTGTTTTTT | CSVLRGNYGNEKLFF
NA | TRBJ2-7 | TRBV11-1 | NA | TGTGCCAGCAGCTTAGACAGTTACGAGCAGTACTTC | CASSLDSYEQYF
NA | TRBJ1-5 | TRBV6-6 | NA | TGTGCCAGCAGTCGAACACAGGGTTTTAATCAGCCCCAGCATTTT | CASSRTQGFNQPQHF
NA | TRBJ2-7 | TRBV29-1 | NA | TGCAGCGTTGAAGGAGAGGGCGAGCAGTACTTC | CSVEGEGEQYF
NA | TRBJ2-1 | TRBV12-5 | NA | TGTGCTAGTGCCATTAGCGCAGTCTTCTACAATGAGCAGTTCTTC | CASAISAVFYNEQFF
TRBD2 | TRBJ2-1 | TRBV29-1 | once | TGCAGCGTTGAAACTAGCGGGTCCTCCTCCTACAATGAGCAGTTCTTC | CSVETSGSSSYNEQFF
NA | TRBJ2-1 | TRBV6-5 | NA | TGTGCCAGCAGTTATTCGCCCGGACTACCGAACAATGAGCAGTTCTTC | CASSYSPGLPNNEQFF
NA | TRBJ2-5 | TRBV6-7 | NA | TGTGCCAGCAGTTACGGAAGGGGGAGATTGGAGACCCAGTACTTC | CASSYGRGRLETQYF
NA | TRBJ2-7 | TRBV7-8 | many | TGTGCCAGCAGCTCTTACTACGAGCAGTACTTC | CASSSYYEQYF
TRBD2 | TRBJ2-7 | TRBV6-1 | NA | TGTGCCAGCAGAGCTAGCGGGAGGGCCCTCCTCGAGCAGTACTTC | CASRASGRALLEQYF
TRBD2 | TRBJ2-1 | TRBV18 | NA | TGTGCCAGCTCAAATCATAGTAGCGGGAGTGTTAATGAGCAGTTCTTC | CASSNHSSGSVNEQFF
NA | TRBJ1-4 | TRBV7-9 | NA | TGTGCCAGCAGCAAACGACTAGAGGGGTCAACTAATGAAAAACTGTTTTTT | CASSKRLEGSTNEKLFF
TRBD1 | TRBJ2-2 | TRBV6-6 | NA | TGTGCCAGCAGTCCCCGGGACAGGGGGCCCGGGGAGCTGTTTTTT | CASSPRDRGPGELFF
TRBD1 | TRBJ2-3 | TRBV29-1 | few | TGCAGCGTTGAGCGAACAGGGGTCACAGATACGCAGTATTTT | CSVERTGVTDTQYF
TRBD1 | TRBJ2-7 | TRBV15 | NA | TGTGCCACCAGCAAATTCGTTGGGACAGGGGTTCTAGGCGAGCAGTACTTC | CATSKFVGTGVLGEQYF
TRBD1 | TRBJ2-7 | TRBV29-1 | NA | TGCAGCGTTGAGTCCGGGACAGGGACCTACGAGCAGTACTTC | CSVESGTGTYEQYF
NA | TRBJ1-2 | TRBV7-2 | NA | TGTGCCAGCAGCTTAGTGGGCAGGGAAAGCTATGGCTACACCTTC | CASSLVGRESYGYTF
NA | TRBJ2-7 | TRBV5-6 | NA | TGTGCCAGCAGCTTGGGAATAATGGGAGACTACGAGCAGTACTTC | CASSLGIMGDYEQYF
TRBD1 | TRBJ2-7 | TRBV5-6 | NA | TGTGCCAGCAGCTTGTCCCAGGGACAGTACTACGAGCAGTACTTC | CASSLSQGQYYEQYF